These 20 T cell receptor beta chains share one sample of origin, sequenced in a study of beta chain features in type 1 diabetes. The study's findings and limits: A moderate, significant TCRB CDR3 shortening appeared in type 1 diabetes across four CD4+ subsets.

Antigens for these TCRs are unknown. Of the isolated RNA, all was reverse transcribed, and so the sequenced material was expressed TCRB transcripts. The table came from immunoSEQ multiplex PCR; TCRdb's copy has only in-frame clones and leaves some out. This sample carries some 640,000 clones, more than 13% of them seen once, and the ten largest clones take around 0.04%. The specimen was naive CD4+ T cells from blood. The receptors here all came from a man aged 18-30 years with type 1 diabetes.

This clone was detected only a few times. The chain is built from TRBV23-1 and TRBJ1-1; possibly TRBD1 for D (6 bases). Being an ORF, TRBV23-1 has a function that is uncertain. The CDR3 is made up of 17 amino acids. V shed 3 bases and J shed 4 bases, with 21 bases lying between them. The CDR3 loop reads CASSHQLPNTGSTEAFF. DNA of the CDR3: TGCGCCAGCAGTCATCAACTACCTAACACAGGGTCCACTGAAGCTTTCTTT.

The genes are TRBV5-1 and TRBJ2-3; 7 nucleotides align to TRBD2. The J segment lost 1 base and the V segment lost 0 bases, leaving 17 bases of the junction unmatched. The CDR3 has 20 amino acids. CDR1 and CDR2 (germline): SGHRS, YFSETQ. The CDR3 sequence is CASSLVLGSSGQGGTDTQYF. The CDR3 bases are TGCGCCAGCAGCTTGGTTCTCGGGTCTAGCGGCCAAGGGGGCACAGATACGCAGTATTTT. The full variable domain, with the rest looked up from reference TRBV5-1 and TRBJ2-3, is KAGVTQTPRYLIKTRGQQVTLSCSPISGHRSVSWYQQTPGQGLQFLFEYFSETQRNKGNFPGRFSGRQFSNSRSEMNVSTLELGDSALYLCASSLVLGSSGQGGTDTQYFGPGTRLTVL.

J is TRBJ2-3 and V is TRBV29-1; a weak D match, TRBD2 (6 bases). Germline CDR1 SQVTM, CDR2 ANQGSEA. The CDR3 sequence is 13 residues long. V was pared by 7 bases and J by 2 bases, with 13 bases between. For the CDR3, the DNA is TGCAGCGCCGCGGGAAGGATCACAGATACGCAGTATTTT. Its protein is CSAAGRITDTQYF.

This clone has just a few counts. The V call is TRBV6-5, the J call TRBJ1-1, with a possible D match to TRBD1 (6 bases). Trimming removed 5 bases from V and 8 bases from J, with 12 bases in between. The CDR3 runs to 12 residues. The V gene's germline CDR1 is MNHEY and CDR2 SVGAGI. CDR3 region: CASSPVDREAFF. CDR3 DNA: TGTGCCAGCAGTCCCGTGGACAGAGAAGCTTTCTTT.

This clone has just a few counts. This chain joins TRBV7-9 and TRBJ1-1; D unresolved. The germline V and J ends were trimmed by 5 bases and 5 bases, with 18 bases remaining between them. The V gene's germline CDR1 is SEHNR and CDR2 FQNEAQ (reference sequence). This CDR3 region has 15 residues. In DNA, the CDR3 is TGTGCCAGCAGCCAAGGTGTAAATATTGGTACTGAAGCTTTCTTT. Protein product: CASSQGVNIGTEAFF.

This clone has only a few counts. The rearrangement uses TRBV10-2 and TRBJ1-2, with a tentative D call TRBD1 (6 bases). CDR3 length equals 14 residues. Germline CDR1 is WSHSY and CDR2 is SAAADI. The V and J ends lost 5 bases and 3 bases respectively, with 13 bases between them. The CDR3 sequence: CASSYTGMDYGYTF. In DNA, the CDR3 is TGCGCCAGCAGTTATACAGGGATGGACTATGGCTACACCTTC.

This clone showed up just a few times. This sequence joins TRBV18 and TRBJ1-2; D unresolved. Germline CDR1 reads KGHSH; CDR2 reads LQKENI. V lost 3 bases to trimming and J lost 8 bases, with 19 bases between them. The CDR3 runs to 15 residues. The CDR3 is CASSPTATPVGGYTF. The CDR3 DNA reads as TGTGCCAGCTCACCTACAGCCACGCCCGTCGGGGGCTACACCTTC.

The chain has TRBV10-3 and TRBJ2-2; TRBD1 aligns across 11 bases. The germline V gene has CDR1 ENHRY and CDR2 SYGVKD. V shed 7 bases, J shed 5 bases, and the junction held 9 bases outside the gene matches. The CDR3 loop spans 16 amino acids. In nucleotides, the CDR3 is TGTGCCATCAAGGGACAGGGGGATTCGTGGACCGGGGAGCTGTTTTTT. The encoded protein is CAIKGQGDSWTGELFF.

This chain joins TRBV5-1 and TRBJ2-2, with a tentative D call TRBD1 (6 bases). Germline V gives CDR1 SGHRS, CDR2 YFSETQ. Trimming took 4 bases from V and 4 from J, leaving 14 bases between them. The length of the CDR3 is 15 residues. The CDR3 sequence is CASSLQGRGTGELFF. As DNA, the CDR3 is TGCGCCAGCAGCCTACAGGGACGGGGCACCGGGGAGCTGTTTTTT.

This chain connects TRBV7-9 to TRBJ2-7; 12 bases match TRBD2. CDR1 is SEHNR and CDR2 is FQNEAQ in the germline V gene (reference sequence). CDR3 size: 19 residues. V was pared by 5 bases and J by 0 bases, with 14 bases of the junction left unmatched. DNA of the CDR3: TGTGCCAGCAGCGCAATACCGGGACTAGCGGGCCCGTACTCCTACGAGCAGTACTTC. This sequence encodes CASSAIPGLAGPYSYEQYF.

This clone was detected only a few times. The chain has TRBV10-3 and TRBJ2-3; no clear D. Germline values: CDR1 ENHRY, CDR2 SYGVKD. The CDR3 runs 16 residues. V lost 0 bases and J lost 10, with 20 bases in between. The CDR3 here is CAISESRLTASEAQYF. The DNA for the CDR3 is TGTGCCATCAGTGAGTCACGTCTGACCGCGTCCGAAGCGCAGTATTTT.

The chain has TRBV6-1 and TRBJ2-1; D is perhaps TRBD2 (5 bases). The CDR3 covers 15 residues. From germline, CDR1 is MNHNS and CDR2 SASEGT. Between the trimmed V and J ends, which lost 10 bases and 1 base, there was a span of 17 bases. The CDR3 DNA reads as TGTGCCACGGCCGACGCCGGGGTTTCCTACAATGAGCAGTTCTTC. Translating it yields CATADAGVSYNEQFF.

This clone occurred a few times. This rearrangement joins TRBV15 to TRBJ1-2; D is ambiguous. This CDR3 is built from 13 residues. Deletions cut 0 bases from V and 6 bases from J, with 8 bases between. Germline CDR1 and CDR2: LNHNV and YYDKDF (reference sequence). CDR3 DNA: TGTGCCACCAGCAGAGAGGGGTTGAATGGCTACACCTTC. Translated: CATSREGLNGYTF.

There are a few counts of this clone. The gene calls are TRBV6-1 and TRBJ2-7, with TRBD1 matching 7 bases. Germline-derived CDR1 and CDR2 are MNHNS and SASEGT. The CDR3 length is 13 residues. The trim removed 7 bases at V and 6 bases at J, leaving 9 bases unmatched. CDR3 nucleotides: TGTGCCAGCATAGGGACAGTGGACAGCGAGCAGTACTTC. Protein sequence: CASIGTVDSEQYF.

CDR3 sequence reads: CASSLRGANVLTF. The CDR3 DNA reads as TGTGCCAGCAGCCTCCGGGGGGCCAACGTCCTGACTTTC. This chain connects TRBV5-6 to TRBJ2-6; no reliable D call. V was cut by 4 bases and J by 4 bases, with 6 bases left in between. The length of the CDR3 is 13 residues. Germline-derived CDR1 and CDR2 are SGHDT and YYEEEE.

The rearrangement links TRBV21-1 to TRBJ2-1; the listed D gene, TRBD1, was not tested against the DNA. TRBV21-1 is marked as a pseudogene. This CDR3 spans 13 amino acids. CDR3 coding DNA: TGTGCCAGCCCAGGGGGGTCCCGGCATGAGCAGTTCTTC. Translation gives CASPGGSRHEQFF.

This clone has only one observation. The CDR3 sequence is CASSSIGLAGEVDTQYF. DNA of the CDR3: TGTGCCAGCAGCTCGATCGGGCTAGCGGGAGAGGTGGATACGCAGTATTTT. The rearrangement joins TRBV7-6 to TRBJ2-3, with 10 nucleotides matching TRBD2. Germline V gives CDR1 SGHVS, CDR2 FNYEAQ. The CDR3 totals 17 residues. V lost 4 bases, J lost 6 bases, and 13 bases stayed unmatched.

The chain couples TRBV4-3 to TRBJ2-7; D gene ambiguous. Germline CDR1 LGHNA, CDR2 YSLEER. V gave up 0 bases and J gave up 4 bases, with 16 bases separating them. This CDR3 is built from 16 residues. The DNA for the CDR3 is TGCGCCAGCAGCCAAGATCTAGGCCGTTTCTATTACGAGCAGTACTTC. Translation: CASSQDLGRFYYEQYF.

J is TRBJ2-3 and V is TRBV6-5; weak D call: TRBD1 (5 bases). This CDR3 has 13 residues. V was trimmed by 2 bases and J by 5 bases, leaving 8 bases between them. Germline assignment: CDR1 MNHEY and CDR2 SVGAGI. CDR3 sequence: CASSYDSGDTQYF. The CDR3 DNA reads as TGTGCCAGCAGTTACGACAGTGGAGATACGCAGTATTTT.

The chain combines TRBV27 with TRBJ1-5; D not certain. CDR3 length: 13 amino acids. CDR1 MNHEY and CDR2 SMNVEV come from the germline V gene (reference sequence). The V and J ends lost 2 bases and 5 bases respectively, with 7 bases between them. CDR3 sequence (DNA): TGTGCCAGCAGTTTAACGACGGATCAGCCCCAGCATTTT. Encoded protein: CASSLTTDQPQHF.